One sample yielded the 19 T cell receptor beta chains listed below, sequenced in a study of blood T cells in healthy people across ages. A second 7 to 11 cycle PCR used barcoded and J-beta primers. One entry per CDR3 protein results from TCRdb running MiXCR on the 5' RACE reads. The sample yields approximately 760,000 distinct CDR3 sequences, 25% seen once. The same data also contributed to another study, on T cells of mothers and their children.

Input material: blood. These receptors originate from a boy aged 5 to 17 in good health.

The CDR3 sequence: CASSEILYEQYF. For the CDR3, the DNA is TGCGCCAGCAGTGAAATTCTATACGAGCAGTACTTC. V is TRBV10-2 and J is TRBJ2-7; D uncertain. Trimming cost V 3 bases and J 4 bases, with 7 bases left between them. Germline lookup yields CDR1 WSHSY and CDR2 SAAADI. This CDR3 region has 12 residues.

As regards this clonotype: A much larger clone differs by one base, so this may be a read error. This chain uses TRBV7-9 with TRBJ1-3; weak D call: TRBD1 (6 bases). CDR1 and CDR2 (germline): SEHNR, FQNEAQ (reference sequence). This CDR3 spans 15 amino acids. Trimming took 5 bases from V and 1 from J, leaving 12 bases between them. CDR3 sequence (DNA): TGTGCCAGCAGCACTAGGACAGATTCTGGAAACACCATATATTTT. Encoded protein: CASSTRTDSGNTIYF.

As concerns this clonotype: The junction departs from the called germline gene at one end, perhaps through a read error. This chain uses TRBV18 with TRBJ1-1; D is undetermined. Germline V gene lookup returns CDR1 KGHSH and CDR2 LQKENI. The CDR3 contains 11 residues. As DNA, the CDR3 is TGTGCCAGCTCTTGGTCCGCTGAAGCCTTCTTT. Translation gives CASSWSAEAFF.

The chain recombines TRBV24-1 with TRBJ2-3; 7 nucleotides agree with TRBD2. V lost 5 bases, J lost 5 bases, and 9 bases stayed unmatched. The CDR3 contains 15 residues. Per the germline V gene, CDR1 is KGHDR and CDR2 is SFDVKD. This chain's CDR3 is CATSGGGSFRDTQYF. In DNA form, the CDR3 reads TGTGCCACCAGTGGTGGCGGGAGTTTTCGAGATACGCAGTATTTT.

For the CDR3, the DNA is TGTGCCAGCAGTTTAGAATCGTGGGGGGCTGAGGATAGCCAGTACTTC. Its translation: CASSLESWGAEDSQYF. V usage is TRBV28 and J usage is TRBJ2-5; D tentatively reads TRBD1 or TRBD2 (6 bases each). V was clipped by 2 bases and J by 10 bases, with 23 bases between them. The germline V gene encodes CDR1 MDHEN and CDR2 SYDVKM. This CDR3 is built from 16 residues.

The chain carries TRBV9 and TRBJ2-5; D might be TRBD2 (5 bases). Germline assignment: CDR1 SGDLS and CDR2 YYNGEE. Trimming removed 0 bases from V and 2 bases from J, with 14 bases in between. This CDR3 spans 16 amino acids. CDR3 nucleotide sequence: TGTGCCAGCAGCGTAGGTGGGAGTGCCCAACAAGAGACCCAGTACTTC. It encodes CASSVGGSAQQETQYF. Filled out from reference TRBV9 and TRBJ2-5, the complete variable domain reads DSGVTQTPKHLITATGQRVTLRCSPRSGDLSVYWYQQSLDQGLQFLIQYYNGEERAKGNILERFSAQQFPDLHSELNLSSLELGDSALYFCASSVGGSAQQETQYFGPGTRLLVL.

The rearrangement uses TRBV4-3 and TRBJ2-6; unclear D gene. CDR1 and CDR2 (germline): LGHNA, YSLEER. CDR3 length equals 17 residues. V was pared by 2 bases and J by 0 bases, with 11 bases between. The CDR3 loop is CASSQTGLSSGANVLTF. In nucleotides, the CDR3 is TGCGCCAGCAGCCAAACGGGTTTAAGCTCTGGGGCCAACGTCCTGACTTTC.

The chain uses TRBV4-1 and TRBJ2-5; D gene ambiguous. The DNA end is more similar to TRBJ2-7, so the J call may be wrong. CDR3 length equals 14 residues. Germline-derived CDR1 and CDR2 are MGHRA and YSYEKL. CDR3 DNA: TGCGCCAGCAGCCCGGAACTACCCTCCTACGAGCAGTACTTC. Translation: CASSPELPSYEQYF.

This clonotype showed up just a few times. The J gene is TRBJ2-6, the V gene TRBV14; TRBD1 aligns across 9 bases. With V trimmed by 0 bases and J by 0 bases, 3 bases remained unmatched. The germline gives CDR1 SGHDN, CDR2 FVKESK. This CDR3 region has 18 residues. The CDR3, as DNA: TGTGCCAGCAGCCAAGATTCGGGACAGGGCTCTGGGGCCAACGTCCTGACTTTC. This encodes CASSQDSGQGSGANVLTF.

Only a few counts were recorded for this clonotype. CDR3 bases: TGCAGTGCTAGAGGGACGATGGAGGGGAGGCCCCACGAGCAGTACTTC. Amino acids: CSARGTMEGRPHEQYF. The chain is built from TRBV20-1 and TRBJ2-7; TRBD2 might be the D (6 bases). CDR1 and CDR2 (germline): DFQATT, SNEGSKA (reference sequence). V lost 1 base, J lost 5 bases, and 21 bases lay in between. The CDR3 is made up of 16 amino acids.

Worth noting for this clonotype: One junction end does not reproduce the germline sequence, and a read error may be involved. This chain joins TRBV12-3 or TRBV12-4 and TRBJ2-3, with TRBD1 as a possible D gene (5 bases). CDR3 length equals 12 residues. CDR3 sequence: CAGRVSADTEYF. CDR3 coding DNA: TGTGCCGGCAGGGTGTCAGCAGATACGGAGTATTTT.

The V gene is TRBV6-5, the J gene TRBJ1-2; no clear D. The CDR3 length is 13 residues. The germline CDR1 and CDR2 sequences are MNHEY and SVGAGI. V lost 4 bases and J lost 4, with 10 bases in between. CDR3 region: CASSWGFGYGYTF. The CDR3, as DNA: TGTGCCAGCAGTTGGGGTTTCGGCTATGGCTACACCTTC.

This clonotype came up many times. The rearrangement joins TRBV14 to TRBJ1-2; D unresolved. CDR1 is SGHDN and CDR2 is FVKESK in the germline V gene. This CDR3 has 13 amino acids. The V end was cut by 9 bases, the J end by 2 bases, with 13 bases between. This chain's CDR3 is CASAPHLNYGYTF. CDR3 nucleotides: TGTGCCAGTGCACCTCACTTAAACTATGGCTACACCTTC.

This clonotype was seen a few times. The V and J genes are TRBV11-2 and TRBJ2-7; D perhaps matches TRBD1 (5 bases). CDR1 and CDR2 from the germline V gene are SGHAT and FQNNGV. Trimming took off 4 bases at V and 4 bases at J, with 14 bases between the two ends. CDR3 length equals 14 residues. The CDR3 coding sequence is TGTGCCAGCAGCTCCCTGGGGCTGGGTTACGAGCAGTACTTC. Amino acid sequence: CASSSLGLGYEQYF.

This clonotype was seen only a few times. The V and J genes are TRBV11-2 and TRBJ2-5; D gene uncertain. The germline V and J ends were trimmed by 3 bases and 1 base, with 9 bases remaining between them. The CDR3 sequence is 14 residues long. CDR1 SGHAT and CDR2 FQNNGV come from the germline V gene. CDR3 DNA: TGTGCCAGCAGCTTCTACACGGGCCAAGAGACCCAGTACTTC. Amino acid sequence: CASSFYTGQETQYF.

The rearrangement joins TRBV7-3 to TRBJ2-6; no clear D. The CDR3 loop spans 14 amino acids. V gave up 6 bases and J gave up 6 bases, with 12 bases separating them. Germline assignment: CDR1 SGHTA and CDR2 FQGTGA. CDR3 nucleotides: TGTGCCAGCAGATCCGACTCCGTGGCCAACGTCCTGACTTTC. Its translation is CASRSDSVANVLTF. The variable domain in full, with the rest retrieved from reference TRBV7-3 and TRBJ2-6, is GAGVSQTPSNKVTEKGKYVELRCDPISGHTALYWYRQSLGQGPEFLIYFQGTGAADDSGLPNDRFFAVRPEGSVSTLKIQRTERGDSAVYLCASRSDSVANVLTFGAGSRLTVL.

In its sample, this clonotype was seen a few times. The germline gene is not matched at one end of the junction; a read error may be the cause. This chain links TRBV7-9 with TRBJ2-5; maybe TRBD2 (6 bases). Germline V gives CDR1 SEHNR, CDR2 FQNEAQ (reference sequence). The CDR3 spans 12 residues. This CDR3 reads CASYETSRGQLF. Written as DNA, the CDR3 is TGTGCCAGCTATGAGACTAGTAGAGGGCAGCTCTTC.

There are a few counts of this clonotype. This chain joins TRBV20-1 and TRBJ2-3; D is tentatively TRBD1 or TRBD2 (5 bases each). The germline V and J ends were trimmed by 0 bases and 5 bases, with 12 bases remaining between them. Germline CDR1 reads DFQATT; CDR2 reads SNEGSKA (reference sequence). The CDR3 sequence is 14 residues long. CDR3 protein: CSAREGSGRDTQYF. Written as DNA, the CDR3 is TGCAGTGCTAGAGAGGGTTCGGGGCGAGATACGCAGTATTTT.

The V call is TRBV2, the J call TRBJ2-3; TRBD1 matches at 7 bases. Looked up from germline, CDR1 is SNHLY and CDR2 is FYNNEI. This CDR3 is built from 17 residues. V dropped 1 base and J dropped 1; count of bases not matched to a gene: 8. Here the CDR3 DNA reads TGTGCCAGCAGTGAAGATGCTACAGGGGCCCGCACAGATACGCAGTATTTT. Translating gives CASSEDATGARTDTQYF.